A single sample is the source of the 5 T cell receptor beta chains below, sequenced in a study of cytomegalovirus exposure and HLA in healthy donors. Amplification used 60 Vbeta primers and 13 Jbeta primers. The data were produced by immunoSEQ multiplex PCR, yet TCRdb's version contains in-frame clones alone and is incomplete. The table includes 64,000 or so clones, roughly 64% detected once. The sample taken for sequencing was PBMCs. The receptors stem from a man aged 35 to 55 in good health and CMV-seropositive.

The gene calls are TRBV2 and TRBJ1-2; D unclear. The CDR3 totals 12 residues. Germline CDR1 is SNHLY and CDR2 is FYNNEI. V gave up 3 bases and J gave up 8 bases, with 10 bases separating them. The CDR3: CASSDSQYGYTF. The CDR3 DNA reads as TGTGCCAGCAGTGATTCTCAGTACGGCTACACCTTC.

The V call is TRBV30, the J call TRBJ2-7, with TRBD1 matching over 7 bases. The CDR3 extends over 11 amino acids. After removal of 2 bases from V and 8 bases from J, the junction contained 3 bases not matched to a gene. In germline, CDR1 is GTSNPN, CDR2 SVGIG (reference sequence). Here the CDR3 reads CAWSRDSQQYF. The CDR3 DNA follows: TGTGCCTGGAGTCGGGACAGTCAGCAGTACTTC. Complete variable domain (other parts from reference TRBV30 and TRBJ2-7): SQTIHQWPATLVQPVGSPLSLECTVEGTSNPNLYWYRQAAGRGLQLLFYSVGIGQISSEVPQNLSASRPQDRQFILSSKKLLLSDSGFYLCAWSRDSQQYFGPGTRLTVT.

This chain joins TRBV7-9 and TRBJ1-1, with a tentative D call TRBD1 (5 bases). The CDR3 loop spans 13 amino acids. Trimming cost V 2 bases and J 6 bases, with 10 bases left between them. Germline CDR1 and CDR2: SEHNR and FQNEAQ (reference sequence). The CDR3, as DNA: TGTGCCAGCAGCTTATTAGGGGATTCTGAAGCTTTCTTT. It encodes CASSLLGDSEAFF. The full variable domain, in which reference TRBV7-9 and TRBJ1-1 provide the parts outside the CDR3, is DTGVSQNPRHKITKRGQNVTFRCDPISEHNRLYWYRQTLGQGPEFLTYFQNEAQLEKSRLLSDRFSAERPKGSFSTLEIQRTEQGDSAMYLCASSLLGDSEAFFGQGTRLTVV.

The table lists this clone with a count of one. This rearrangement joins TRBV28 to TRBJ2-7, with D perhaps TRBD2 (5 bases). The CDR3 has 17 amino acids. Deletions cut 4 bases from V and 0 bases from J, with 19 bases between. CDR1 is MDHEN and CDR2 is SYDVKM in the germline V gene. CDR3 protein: CASSSGLSIRTSYEQYF. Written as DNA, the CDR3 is TGTGCCAGCAGTTCCGGACTGTCGATCAGAACCTCCTACGAGCAGTACTTC.

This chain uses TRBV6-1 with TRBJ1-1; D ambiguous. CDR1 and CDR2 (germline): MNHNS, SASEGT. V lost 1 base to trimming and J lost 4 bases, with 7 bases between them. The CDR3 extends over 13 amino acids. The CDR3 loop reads CASSEVRGTEAFF. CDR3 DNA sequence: TGTGCCAGCAGTGAAGTCCGGGGCACTGAAGCTTTCTTT.